Presented here are 27 T cell receptor beta chains from one specimen sequenced in a study of cytomegalovirus exposure and HLA in healthy donors. PCR employed 60 Vbeta and 13 Jbeta primers. Sequenced by immunoSEQ multiplex PCR; TCRdb stores in-frame clones only, minus some. The sample lists approximately 100,000 clones, just over 70% occurring once. The sample consisted of PBMCs. The receptor set was obtained from a boy younger than 18 in good health and CMV-seronegative.

DNA for the CDR3: TGCGCCAGCAGCCGAGGACTAGCGGGGGGCACAGATACGCAGTATTTT. Amino acids: CASSRGLAGGTDTQYF. The chain links TRBV5-1 to TRBJ2-3; 13 bases match TRBD2. The germline CDR1 and CDR2 sequences are SGHRS and YFSETQ. CDR3 size: 16 residues. V lost 4 bases, J lost 1 base, and 3 bases stayed unmatched.

The rearrangement uses TRBV28 and TRBJ1-5; D uncertain. This CDR3 has 12 amino acids. V shed 3 bases and J shed 5 bases, with 5 bases lying between them. CDR1 and CDR2 from the germline V gene are MDHEN and SYDVKM. In DNA form, the CDR3 reads TGTGCCAGCAGTTTCAGGTATCAGCCCCAGCATTTT. It specifies CASSFRYQPQHF.

V is TRBV4-1 and J is TRBJ1-4; D is ambiguous. The CDR3 is 17 amino acids. The V and J ends lost 0 bases and 0 bases respectively, with 11 bases between them. The germline V gene has CDR1 MGHRA and CDR2 YSYEKL. For the CDR3, the DNA is TGCGCCAGCAGCCAAGACCCGACAATTGCAACTAATGAAAAACTGTTTTTT. It is translated as CASSQDPTIATNEKLFF.

CDR3: CSVDLTLLSNQPQHF. CDR3 bases: TGCAGCGTTGACCTGACACTTCTTAGCAATCAGCCCCAGCATTTT. This chain uses TRBV29-1 with TRBJ1-5; D is unclear. Germline V gene sequence: CDR1 SQVTM, CDR2 ANQGSEA. Trimming stripped 3 bases from V and 0 bases from J, with 12 bases between. This CDR3 spans 15 amino acids.

The chain couples TRBV4-1 to TRBJ1-3; D unresolved. Germline lookup yields CDR1 MGHRA and CDR2 YSYEKL. Trimming cost V 0 bases and J 0 bases, with 6 bases left between them. The CDR3 runs 15 residues. The CDR3 protein is CASSQDTASGNTIYF. The CDR3 DNA reads TGCGCCAGCAGCCAAGATACAGCCTCTGGAAACACCATATATTTT.

Regarding this clone: Additional DNA sequences in this sample encode the identical CDR3. This chain connects TRBV30 to TRBJ2-3, with 8 positions matching TRBD2. CDR3 length equals 14 residues. J lost 5 bases, V lost 1 base, and 5 bases had no gene match. Germline V gene lookup returns CDR1 GTSNPN and CDR2 SVGIG (reference sequence). The CDR3 protein is CAWSEAGALDTQYF. The CDR3 DNA reads TGTGCCTGGAGTGAAGCGGGAGCTTTAGATACGCAGTATTTT.

The chain employs TRBV30 and TRBJ2-3; tentatively, D is TRBD1 (5 bases). Germline CDR1 and CDR2: GTSNPN and SVGIG (reference sequence). V was cut by 1 base and J by 3 bases, with 14 bases left in between. This CDR3 spans 15 amino acids. CDR3 coding DNA: TGTGCCTGGAGTGCGGACACCACCCGAACAGATACGCAGTATTTT. Translated, it gives CAWSADTTRTDTQYF.

This clone was detected only once. The V and J genes are TRBV5-6 and TRBJ2-7; perhaps TRBD1 as D (5 bases). CDR1 SGHDT and CDR2 YYEEEE come from the germline V gene. The CDR3 is 14 amino acids. Trimming cost V 0 bases and J 4 bases, with 11 bases left between them. The CDR3 DNA reads as TGTGCCAGCAGCTTGGGTAGGGGTGGGTACGAGCAGTACTTC. It codes for CASSLGRGGYEQYF. The full variable domain, completed using reference TRBV5-6 and TRBJ2-7, is DAGVTQSPTHLIKTRGQQVTLRCSPKSGHDTVSWYQQALGQGPQFIFQYYEEEERQRGNFPDRFSGHQFPNYSSELNVNALLLGDSALYLCASSLGRGGYEQYFGPGTRLTVT.

The chain uses TRBV6-5 and TRBJ2-7; the match to TRBD1 covers 11 bases. The V and J ends lost 0 bases and 3 bases, in that order; junction bases with no gene match: 4. Germline lookup yields CDR1 MNHEY and CDR2 SVGAGI. The CDR3 is made up of 16 amino acids. The CDR3 spells CASSYSSGTGGYEQYF. CDR3 coding DNA: TGTGCCAGCAGTTACTCGTCGGGGACAGGGGGCTACGAGCAGTACTTC.

The chain carries TRBV29-1 and TRBJ1-5, with 8 bases matching TRBD1. This CDR3 comprises 12 residues. J lost 9 bases, V lost 6 bases, and 7 bases had no gene match. CDR1 and CDR2 (germline): SQVTM, ANQGSEA. The chain's CDR3 is CSVEQGEGPQHF. CDR3 bases: TGCAGCGTCGAACAGGGGGAAGGGCCCCAGCATTTT.

The chain joins TRBV9 to TRBJ1-1, with a tentative D call TRBD1 (6 bases). This CDR3 has 15 residues. Per the germline V gene, CDR1 is SGDLS and CDR2 is YYNGEE. The V and J ends lost 1 base and 7 bases respectively, with 17 bases between them. The CDR3, as DNA: TGTGCCAGCAGCGTAAACCCTAACAGGGCTGGTGAAGCTTTCTTT. This gives the protein CASSVNPNRAGEAFF.

The chain recombines TRBV19 with TRBJ1-4; D gene ambiguous. The V and J ends lost 3 bases and 8 bases respectively, with 10 bases between them. The germline V gene has CDR1 LNHDA and CDR2 SQIVND (reference sequence). The CDR3 is 13 residues long. The CDR3 loop is CASSIPAGEKLFF. The CDR3, as DNA: TGTGCCAGTAGTATCCCCGCGGGCGAAAAACTGTTTTTT. The full variable domain, rest sourced from reference TRBV19 and TRBJ1-4, is DGGITQSPKYLFRKEGQNVTLSCEQNLNHDAMYWYRQDPGQGLRLIYYSQIVNDFQKGDIAEGYSVSREKKESFPLTVTSAQKNPTAFYLCASSIPAGEKLFFGSGTQLSVL.

J is TRBJ2-3 and V is TRBV25-1; 9 bases match TRBD2. The V gene end was trimmed by 2 bases and the J gene end by 3 bases; junction bases not matched to a gene: 3. CDR1 and CDR2 from the germline V gene are MGHDK and SYGVNS. The CDR3 covers 15 residues. In DNA form, the CDR3 reads TGTGCCAGCAGTGAAGCTAGCGGGAATACAGATACGCAGTATTTT. Residues: CASSEASGNTDTQYF.

The rearrangement uses TRBV5-1 and TRBJ2-7, with 8 bases identical to TRBD1. This CDR3 comprises 15 residues. Looked up from germline, CDR1 is SGHRS and CDR2 is YFSETQ. V trimming: 2 bases; J trimming: 4 bases; junction bases outside the gene matches: 8. CDR3 coding DNA: TGCGCCAGCAGCTTACGTCCGGACAGGGATTACGAGCAGTACTTC. This sequence encodes CASSLRPDRDYEQYF.

This chain links TRBV5-6 with TRBJ2-7; tentative D call: TRBD2 (5 bases). This CDR3 region has 14 residues. With 3 bases removed from V and 3 bases from J, the gap between germline ends came to 13 bases. Germline CDR1 SGHDT, CDR2 YYEEEE. This CDR3 is CASSSGLSDYEQYF. The CDR3 DNA follows: TGTGCCAGCAGCTCAGGACTTAGCGACTACGAGCAGTACTTC.

This clone has more than one count but fewer than ten. The J gene is TRBJ1-2, the V gene TRBV15; D is ambiguous. The germline gives CDR1 LNHNV, CDR2 YYDKDF (reference sequence). The V and J ends lost 1 base and 7 bases respectively, with 13 bases between them. The CDR3 extends over 14 amino acids. The DNA of the CDR3 is TGTGCCACCAGCAGAGCCCTCCGAGCTCCTGGCTACACCTTC. It is translated as CATSRALRAPGYTF. The entire variable domain, with the rest obtained from reference TRBV15 and TRBJ1-2, is as follows: DAMVIQNPRYQVTQFGKPVTLSCSQTLNHNVMYWYQQKSSQAPKLLFHYYDKDFNNEADTPDNFQSRRPNTSFCFLDIRSPGLGDTAMYLCATSRALRAPGYTFGSGTRLTVV.

This clone was seen once. This chain uses TRBV5-4 with TRBJ1-3, with TRBD1 identical over 7 bases. The CDR3 is 15 amino acids. Germline V gene sequence: CDR1 SGHNT, CDR2 YYREEE (reference sequence). V was pared by 4 bases and J by 0 bases, with 4 bases of the junction left unmatched. CDR3 nucleotide sequence: TGTGCCAGCAGCCCTGGACAGGTCTCTGGAAACACCATATATTTT. Translating it yields CASSPGQVSGNTIYF.

The rearrangement uses TRBV5-4 and TRBJ2-2; TRBD2 agrees at 8 bases. The CDR3 contains 16 residues. The V gene's germline CDR1 is SGHNT and CDR2 YYREEE (reference sequence). The junction had 10 bases not matched to a gene; V was cut back by 2 bases and J by 7 bases. The CDR3 region is CASSFGGAYLGGELFF. The DNA of the CDR3 is TGTGCCAGCAGCTTCGGGGGGGCCTATTTGGGCGGGGAGCTGTTTTTT.

This clone has just a few counts. In DNA, the CDR3 is TGCGCCAGCAGCTTGGACGCCAGGGGGCAGTATTTT. Translated, it gives CASSLDARGQYF. The chain couples TRBV5-1 to TRBJ2-3, with D possibly TRBD1 on 6 matching bases. The V end lost 0 bases, the J end lost 11 bases, and 10 bases lay between the germline ends. This CDR3 has 12 residues. Germline V CDR1 and CDR2: SGHRS, YFSETQ.

The V gene is TRBV6-4, the J gene TRBJ2-1; 10 nucleotides align to TRBD2. The CDR3 contains 15 residues. J gave up 8 bases and V 4 bases, and 8 bases lay outside the gene matches. Germline assignment: CDR1 MRHNA and CDR2 SNTAGT. The CDR3 nucleotides are TGTGCCAGCAGTGCGGCTAGCGGGAGATCCGATGAGCAGTTCTTC. This sequence encodes CASSAASGRSDEQFF.

J is TRBJ1-5 and V is TRBV6-1; 7 nucleotides agree with TRBD1. This CDR3 comprises 15 residues. V shed 6 bases and J 1 base; nucleotides not matched to a gene: 6. Germline assignment: CDR1 MNHNS and CDR2 SASEGT. CDR3 protein: CASRVRGFSNQPQHF. CDR3 nucleotide sequence: TGTGCCAGCAGAGTCAGGGGGTTCAGCAATCAGCCCCAGCATTTT.

This chain connects TRBV5-8 to TRBJ1-1; 7 positions agree with TRBD1. Germline V gene lookup returns CDR1 SGHTS and CDR2 YDEGEE. With V trimmed by 4 bases and J by 5 bases, 5 bases remained unmatched. The CDR3 loop spans 13 amino acids. CDR3 DNA sequence: TGTGCCAGCAGCCGACAGGGAGGAACTGAAGCTTTCTTT. Protein: CASSRQGGTEAFF.

This clone turned up a few times. The V call is TRBV28, the J call TRBJ2-3; 13 bases align to TRBD2. Germline CDR1 reads MDHEN; CDR2 reads SYDVKM. The CDR3 sequence is 17 residues long. With V trimmed by 6 bases and J by 2 bases, 8 bases remained unmatched. In DNA form, the CDR3 reads TGTGCCAGCAGACCTGGGACTAGCGGGGACCACACAGATACGCAGTATTTT. Encoded protein: CASRPGTSGDHTDTQYF.

This rearrangement joins TRBV9 to TRBJ2-3; 11 nucleotides align to TRBD2. V gave up 3 bases and J gave up 5 bases; unmatched junction bases: 5. The CDR3 totals 15 residues. Germline V gene lookup returns CDR1 SGDLS and CDR2 YYNGEE. The CDR3 here is CASSDFSGGGDTQYF. CDR3 bases: TGTGCCAGCAGCGACTTTAGCGGGGGGGGAGATACGCAGTATTTT.

The J gene is TRBJ1-2, the V gene TRBV5-6; D is possibly TRBD1 (5 bases). Germline V gives CDR1 SGHDT, CDR2 YYEEEE. CDR3 length: 13 amino acids. Trimming pared 8 bases from V and 0 bases from J, leaving 11 bases between. The CDR3 nucleotides are TGTGCCAGTTCACAGGTGACTAACTATGGCTACACCTTC. The encoded protein is CASSQVTNYGYTF.

A few counts support this clone. V gene TRBV7-2 combines with J gene TRBJ2-1; 8 positions match TRBD2. CDR1 and CDR2 (germline): SGHTA, FQGNSA. This CDR3 has 17 amino acids. V was pared by 2 bases and J by 5 bases, with 11 bases of the junction left unmatched. For the CDR3, the DNA is TGTGCCAGCAGCTTACCGGTTCGGCTAGCGGGCCACAATGAGCAGTTCTTC. Protein product: CASSLPVRLAGHNEQFF. Full variable domain (missing parts from reference TRBV7-2 and TRBJ2-1): GAGVSQSPSNKVTEKGKDVELRCDPISGHTALYWYRQSLGQGLEFLIYFQGNSAPDKSGLPSDRFSAERTGGSVSTLTIQRTQQEDSAVYLCASSLPVRLAGHNEQFFGPGTRLTVL.

This clone was counted a few times. The chain links TRBV2 to TRBJ1-5, with D unresolved. Per germline, CDR1 SNHLY and CDR2 FYNNEI. This CDR3 has 12 amino acids. V gave up 5 bases and J gave up 4 bases, with 6 bases separating them. The CDR3 nucleotides read TGTGCCAGCAGTTCGGGTAATCAGCCCCAGCATTTT. It is translated as CASSSGNQPQHF.